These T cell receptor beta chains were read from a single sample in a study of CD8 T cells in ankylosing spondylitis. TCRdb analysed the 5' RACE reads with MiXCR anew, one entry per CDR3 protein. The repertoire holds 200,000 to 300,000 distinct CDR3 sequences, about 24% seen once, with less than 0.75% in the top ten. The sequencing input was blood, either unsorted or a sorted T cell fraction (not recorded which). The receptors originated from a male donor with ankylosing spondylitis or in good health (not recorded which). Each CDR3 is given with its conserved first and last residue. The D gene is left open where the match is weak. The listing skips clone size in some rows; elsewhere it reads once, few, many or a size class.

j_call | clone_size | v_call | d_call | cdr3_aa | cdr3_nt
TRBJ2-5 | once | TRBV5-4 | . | CASSSVDLVETQYF | TGTGCCAGCAGCTCGGTGGACCTCGTTGAGACCCAGTACTTC
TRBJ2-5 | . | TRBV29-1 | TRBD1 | CSVRGFDQETQYF | TGCAGCGTCAGGGGGTTCGACCAAGAGACCCAGTACTTC
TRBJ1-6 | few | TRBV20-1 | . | CSARSTQASPLHF | TGCAGTGCTAGAAGTACGCAAGCTTCACCCCTCCACTTT
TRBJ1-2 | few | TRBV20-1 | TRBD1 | CSARGGQGPGYTF | TGCAGTGCTAGAGGAGGACAGGGTCCTGGCTACACCTTC
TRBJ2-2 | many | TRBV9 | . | CASSGSQTSTRELFF | TGTGCCAGCAGCGGGAGCCAGACTAGTACTAGGGAGCTGTTTTTT
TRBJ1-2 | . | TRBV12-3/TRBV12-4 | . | CASSYWGYGYTF | TGTGCCAGCAGTTATTGGGGGTATGGCTACACCTTC
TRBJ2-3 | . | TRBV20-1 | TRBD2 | CSATRLARTDTQYF | TGCAGTGCTACCCGACTAGCCCGCACAGATACGCAGTATTTT
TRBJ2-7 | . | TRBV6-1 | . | CASSVLGGSYEQYF | TGTGCCAGCAGTGTCTTAGGGGGGTCCTACGAGCAGTACTTC
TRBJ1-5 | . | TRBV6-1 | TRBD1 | CASSPGQYSNQPQHF | TGTGCCAGCAGTCCGGGACAGTATAGCAATCAGCCCCAGCATTTT
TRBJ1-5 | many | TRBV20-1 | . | CSAFEGHSNQPQHF | TGCAGTGCTTTCGAGGGCCACAGCAATCAGCCCCAGCATTTT
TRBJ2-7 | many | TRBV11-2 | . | CASSLGGRPYEQYF | TGTGCCAGCAGCTTAGGTGGCAGGCCCTACGAGCAGTACTTC
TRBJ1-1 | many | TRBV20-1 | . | CSARDQLTKGSEAFF | TGCAGTGCTAGAGATCAGTTAACAAAAGGCTCTGAAGCTTTCTTT
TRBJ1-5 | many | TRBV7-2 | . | CASSFEYSNQPQHF | TGTGCCAGCAGCTTCGAGTATAGCAATCAGCCCCAGCATTTT
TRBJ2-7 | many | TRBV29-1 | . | CSVVDSSYEQYF | TGCAGCGTTGTGGACAGCTCCTACGAGCAGTACTTC
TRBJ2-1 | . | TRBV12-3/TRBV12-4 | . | CASSFLYNEQFF | TGTGCCAGCAGTTTTCTTTACAATGAGCAGTTCTTC
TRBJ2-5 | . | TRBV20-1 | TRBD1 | CSAFPDRLQETQYF | TGCAGTGCTTTTCCGGACAGGCTCCAAGAGACCCAGTACTTC
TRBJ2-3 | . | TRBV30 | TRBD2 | CALGGSSTDTQYF | TGTGCGCTGGGAGGGTCGAGCACAGATACGCAGTATTTT
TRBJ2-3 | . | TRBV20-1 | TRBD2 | CSAKSSGADTQYF | TGCAGTGCTAAATCTAGCGGGGCAGATACGCAGTATTTT
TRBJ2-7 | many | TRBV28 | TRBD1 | CASSWPPDRVALYEQYF | TGTGCCAGCAGTTGGCCTCCGGACAGGGTAGCCCTCTACGAGCAGTACTTC
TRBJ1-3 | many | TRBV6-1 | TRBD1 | CASRPSRTGGNTIYF | TGTGCCAGCAGACCCTCACGGACAGGAGGAAACACCATATATTTT
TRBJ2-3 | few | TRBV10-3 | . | CAISLSISTDTQYF | TGTGCCATCAGCCTCTCGATTAGCACAGATACGCAGTATTTT
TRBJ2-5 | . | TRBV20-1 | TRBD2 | CSASSQRGDQETQYF | TGCAGTGCTAGTTCGCAGCGGGGGGACCAAGAGACCCAGTACTTC
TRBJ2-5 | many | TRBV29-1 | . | CSVVQGEETQYF | TGCAGCGTTGTGCAGGGTGAAGAGACCCAGTACTTC
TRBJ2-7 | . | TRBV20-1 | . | CSPHPDLRSGNEQYF | TGCAGTCCCCATCCCGATCTACGCTCGGGAAACGAGCAGTACTTC
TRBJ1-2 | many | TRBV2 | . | CASSDSSYYGYTF | TGTGCCAGCAGTGATTCCAGTTACTATGGCTACACCTTC
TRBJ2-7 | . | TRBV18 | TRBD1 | CASSPPDRVYEQYF | TGTGCCAGCTCACCACCGGACAGGGTCTACGAGCAGTACTTC
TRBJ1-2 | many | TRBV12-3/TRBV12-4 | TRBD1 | CASSLALGTGVFGYTF | TGTGCCAGCAGTTTAGCGTTGGGGACAGGGGTGTTTGGCTACACCTTC
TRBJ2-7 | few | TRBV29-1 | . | CSGRWDYEQYF | TGCAGCGGCCGGTGGGATTACGAGCAGTACTTC
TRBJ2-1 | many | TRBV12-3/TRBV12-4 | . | CASSLTHEQFF | TGTGCCAGCAGTTTGACCCACGAGCAGTTCTTC
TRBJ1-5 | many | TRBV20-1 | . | CSARSGTGSNQPQHF | TGCAGTGCCCGTTCCGGGACGGGGTCCAATCAGCCCCAGCATTTT
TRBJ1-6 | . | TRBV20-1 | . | CSARVPEGDSPLHF | TGCAGTGCTAGAGTCCCCGAGGGGGATTCACCCCTCCACTTT
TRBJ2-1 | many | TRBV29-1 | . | CSLRPPGSYNEQFF | TGCAGCTTACGTCCTCCGGGTTCCTACAATGAGCAGTTCTTC
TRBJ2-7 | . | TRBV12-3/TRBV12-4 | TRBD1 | CASSGTGFSFYEQYF | TGTGCCAGCAGTGGGACAGGGTTTTCTTTCTACGAGCAGTACTTC
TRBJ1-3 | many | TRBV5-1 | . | CASSPGTEPSGNTIYF | TGCGCCAGCAGCCCAGGGACGGAACCCTCTGGAAACACCATATATTTT
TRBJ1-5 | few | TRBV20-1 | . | CSAVRDNSNQPQHF | TGCAGTGCCGTGAGGGACAATAGCAATCAGCCCCAGCATTTT
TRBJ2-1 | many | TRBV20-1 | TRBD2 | CSALSGGGHNEQFF | TGCAGTGCCCTAAGCGGGGGGGGGCACAATGAGCAGTTCTTC
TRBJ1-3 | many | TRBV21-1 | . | CASSKGRQRAGNTIYF | TGTGCCAGCAGCAAAGGAAGGCAAAGGGCTGGAAACACCATATATTTT
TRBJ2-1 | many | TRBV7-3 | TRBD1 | CASSPRDREFPDYNEQFF | TGTGCCAGCAGCCCCCGGGACAGGGAGTTCCCTGACTACAATGAGCAGTTCTTC
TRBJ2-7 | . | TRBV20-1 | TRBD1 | CSARGGGQGAGEQYF | TGCAGTGCTAGAGGGGGGGGACAGGGGGCAGGAGAGCAGTACTTC
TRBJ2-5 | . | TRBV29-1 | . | CSVVYGANQETQYF | TGCAGCGTTGTTTATGGTGCAAACCAAGAGACCCAGTACTTC
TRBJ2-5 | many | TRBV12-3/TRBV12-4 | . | CASTARRVPWETQYF | TGTGCCAGCACCGCCAGGCGGGTTCCTTGGGAGACCCAGTACTTC
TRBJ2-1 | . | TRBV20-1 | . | CSARLGINYNEQFF | TGCAGTGCCCGTTTGGGGATTAACTACAATGAGCAGTTCTTC
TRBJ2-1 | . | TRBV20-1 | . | CSAPRPGLQNNEQFF | TGCAGTGCCCCTAGGCCGGGACTGCAAAACAATGAGCAGTTCTTC
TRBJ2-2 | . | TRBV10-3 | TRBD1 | CATRGQGAYTGELFF | TGTGCCACCCGAGGACAGGGGGCTTACACCGGGGAGCTGTTTTTT
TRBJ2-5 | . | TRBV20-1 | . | CSARVYYAQETQYF | TGCAGTGCTAGAGTATATTACGCCCAAGAGACCCAGTACTTC
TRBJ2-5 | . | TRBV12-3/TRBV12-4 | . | CASSLGGSQETQYF | TGTGCCAGCAGTTTAGGAGGCAGCCAAGAGACCCAGTACTTC
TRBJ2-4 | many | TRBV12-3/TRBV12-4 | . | CASSHSGLAKNIQYF | TGTGCCAGCAGTCATTCGGGACTAGCCAAAAACATTCAGTACTTC
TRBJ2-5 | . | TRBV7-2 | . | CASSWRSAETQCF | TGTGCCAGCAGCTGGCGATCCGCAGAGACCCAGTGCTTC
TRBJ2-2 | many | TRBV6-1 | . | CASSSRDTSLDWELFF | TGTGCCAGCAGTAGCCGGGACACGAGCTTGGATTGGGAGCTGTTTTTT
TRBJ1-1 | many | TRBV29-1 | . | CSVDRGKNTEAFF | TGCAGCGTTGACAGGGGAAAGAACACTGAAGCTTTCTTT
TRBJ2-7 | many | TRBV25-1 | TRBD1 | CASTTTPGQGPYEQYF | TGTGCCAGCACCACTACCCCGGGACAGGGGCCCTACGAGCAGTACTTC
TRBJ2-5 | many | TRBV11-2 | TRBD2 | CASSLGSGGAKTQYF | TGTGCCAGCAGCTTAGGTAGCGGGGGGGCCAAGACCCAGTACTTC